The T cell receptor (beta chain) described here comes from a study of T-cell reconstitution after alpha-beta-depleted transplantation in children. Study-wide results and caveats: Surviving recipient cells, namely T cells and thymic progenitors, were the source of high day-60 TCRbeta diversity in some patients. When one year had passed after transplant, most T-cell counts and diversity came from newly produced T cells. It was reported that alpha-beta T cells came from several hundred expanded graft clones (about two months after transplant).

This clonotype was counted at least ten times. The antigen is unknown. V dropped 5 bases and J dropped 4 bases, with 14 bases sitting between them. This CDR3 is built from 14 residues. As it was prepared, the TCRbeta library received unique molecular identifiers. TCRdb called the PCR reads again in MiXCR, with one record for every CDR3 protein. The data hold 450,000 to 550,000 distinct CDR3 sequences, with over 9.5% observed a single time. The chain couples TRBV12-3 or TRBV12-4 to TRBJ1-2; D remains unclear. The origin of this receptor is a female patient aged 2 to 10 who had a stem cell transplant for aplastic anemia, so the T cells may come from the graft donor. The specimen comprised PBMCs, mostly from graft donor cells, sampled 180 days after TCRalphabeta/CD19-depleted stem cell transplant. Here the CDR3 DNA reads TGTGCCAGCAGTCCCCCCCGCTTTGGCTATGGCTACACCTTC. It translates to CASSPPRFGYGYTF.